In this sample, the clone carrying this T cell receptor beta chain turned up many times. Its antigen is as yet unknown. Using its own MiXCR run on the reads, TCRdb lists one record per CDR3 protein. The sample holds 450,000 to 600,000 distinct CDR3 sequences, about 33% seen once. These data belong to a study of T cell repertoires in cytomegalovirus infection. Background on the study: The authors relied on CMV epitopes, both recently identified HLA-C-restricted and well-studied HLA-B-restricted. General study findings and limits: Identification of carriers of CMV plus the relevant HLA was performed using cumulative public TCR beta family frequency.

The germline CDR1 and CDR2 sequences are SGHTA and FQGNSA. The CDR3 extends over 12 amino acids. V lost 5 bases and J lost 7, with 12 bases in between. The chain uses TRBV7-2 and TRBJ2-7, with D perhaps matching TRBD2 (6 bases). Specimen: cultured PBMCs, collected from culture after CMV antigen stimulation. This clonotype was sampled from a human donor in good health (CMV status not recorded). Some clones in this sample may be carry-over from other donors' samples. CDR3 sequence reads: CASSPGTGEQYF. In nucleotides, the CDR3 is TGTGCCAGCAGCCCGGGGACTGGTGAGCAGTACTTC. Filled out from reference TRBV7-2 and TRBJ2-7, the complete variable domain reads GAGVSQSPSNKVTEKGKDVELRCDPISGHTALYWYRQSLGQGLEFLIYFQGNSAPDKSGLPSDRFSAERTGGSVSTLTIQRTQQEDSAVYLCASSPGTGEQYFGPGTRLTVT.